This is a list of T cell receptor beta chains from one sample in a study of blood T cell repertoires in COVID-19. The method was immunoSEQ multiplex PCR; TCRdb's version includes in-frame clones alone and lacks a portion of them. This sample has about 170,000 clones, with roughly 86% found just once. Sample: peripheral blood. Source of these receptors: a man between 65 and 80 years old with acute or convalescent COVID-19. Both conserved end residues are part of each CDR3. The order of the fields is clone size, V gene, J gene, CDR3 protein. Expanded clones get a size class; other rows say once, few or many, or leave the size out.

-	TRBV4-2	TRBJ1-1	CASSNSRGGDEAFF
-	TRBV7-9	TRBJ1-1	CASSPGQGELNTEAFF
-	TRBV6-2/TRBV6-3	TRBJ1-1	CASSHAGVGGNTEAFF
-	TRBV7-9	TRBJ2-1	CVSSLEGLINEQFF
few	TRBV30	TRBJ1-5	CAWSSGVRGNNQPQHF
-	TRBV4-2	TRBJ2-4	CASSPQRNLAKNIQYF
-	TRBV19	TRBJ2-3	CASTSGGANTQYF
once	TRBV2	TRBJ1-6	CASKLGQGNSPLHF
-	TRBV2	TRBJ2-3	CASSDSRGISTDTQYF
-	TRBV2	TRBJ1-6	CASRWDRANSPLHF
-	TRBV28	TRBJ2-7	CASRATGTLAVSSYEQYF
few	TRBV3-1/TRBV3-2	TRBJ1-6	CASSQLDSPLHF
-	TRBV28	TRBJ1-3	CASSNQGAGNTIYF
-	TRBV2	TRBJ2-7	CASREGLAGATTGYEQYF
-	TRBV5-5	TRBJ2-7	CASSTGTATSYEQYF
-	TRBV28	TRBJ1-2	CASSPAPNRYSYGYTF
-	TRBV10-1	TRBJ2-1	CASSEPRGQKEDYNEQFF
-	TRBV5-4	TRBJ2-3	CASSQGLAGELTQYF
-	TRBV7-3	TRBJ1-1	CASSLGVGREAFF
-	TRBV5-1	TRBJ2-3	CASSGGGPDTQYF
once	TRBV19	TRBJ1-2	CASSPIPDSYGYTF
-	TRBV10-3	TRBJ2-1	CAIGPRDASYNEQFF